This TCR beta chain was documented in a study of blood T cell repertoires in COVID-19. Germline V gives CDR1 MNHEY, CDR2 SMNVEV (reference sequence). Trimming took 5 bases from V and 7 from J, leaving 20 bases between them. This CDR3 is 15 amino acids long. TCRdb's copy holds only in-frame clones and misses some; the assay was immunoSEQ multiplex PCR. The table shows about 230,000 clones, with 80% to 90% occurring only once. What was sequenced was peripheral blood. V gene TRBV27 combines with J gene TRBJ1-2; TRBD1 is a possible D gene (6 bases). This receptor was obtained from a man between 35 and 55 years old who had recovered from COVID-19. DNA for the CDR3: TGTGCCAGCAGTCTCTCCGGCAGCTCAGGGGTTGGCTACACCTTC. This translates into CASSLSGSSGVGYTF.